This is a list of T cell receptor beta chains from one sample in a study of breast tumors, draining lymph nodes, adjacent tissues. TCRdb re-derived calls from the multiplex PCR reads in MiXCR, one entry per CDR3 protein. The data contain about 100,000 distinct CDR3 sequences, roughly 20% of them seen just once; the ten biggest clones take up more than 0.9%. Sequences were obtained from axillary lymph node tissue. All receptors derive from a female donor with breast cancer. Some clones in this sample may be carry-over from other donors' samples. Each CDR3 is given with its conserved first and last residue. D genes are given only for firm matches. Size is omitted from some rows. Given values are once, few, many or a class for expanded clones.

V	size	J	D	DNA	CDR3
TRBV30	many	TRBJ1-6	TRBD1	TGTGCCTGGAGCCGGGACAGGGGTTCACCCCTCCACTTT	CAWSRDRGSPLHF
TRBV3-1	once	TRBJ1-6	.	TGTGCCAGCAGCCCGATGGGGGGGTGGAATTCACCCCTCCACTTT	CASSPMGGWNSPLHF
TRBV5-1	many	TRBJ2-7	.	TGCGCCAGCAGCTTGGCTCCGACCACCTACGAGCAGTACTTC	CASSLAPTTYEQYF
TRBV6-5	many	TRBJ1-2	TRBD1	TGTGCCAGCAGTTACTGGACAGGGGGGAACTATGGCTACACCTTC	CASSYWTGGNYGYTF
TRBV29-1	many	TRBJ2-3	.	TGCAGCGTCCTAGGAGGCAGCACAGATACGCAGTATTTT	CSVLGGSTDTQYF
TRBV3-1	many	TRBJ2-3	.	TGTGCCACCTCGACCACAGATACGCAGTATTTT	CATSTTDTQYF
TRBV5-1	.	TRBJ2-2	TRBD1	TGCGCCAGCAGAGACGACAGGGGGCTCCCCGGGGAGCTGTTTTTT	CASRDDRGLPGELFF
TRBV2	.	TRBJ2-2	.	TGTGCCAGCAGTGAGGGGAGGGGGCTTGGCACCGGGGAGCTGTTTTTT	CASSEGRGLGTGELFF
TRBV2	many	TRBJ2-3	.	TGTGCCAGCAGTGAGGGGCGCCGAGGGACGCAGTATTTT	CASSEGRRGTQYF
TRBV10-3	many	TRBJ2-1	.	TGTGCCATCAGTGAGGCGGGAAAGGGGAATGAGCAGTTCTTC	CAISEAGKGNEQFF
TRBV6-6	many	TRBJ1-5	.	TGTGCCAGCAGTAAGATGACTGGCAATCAGCCCCAGCATTTT	CASSKMTGNQPQHF
TRBV24-1	many	TRBJ1-2	.	TGTGCCACCAGTGATGGAGGGTATGGCTACACCTTC	CATSDGGYGYTF
TRBV7-3	.	TRBJ2-2	TRBD2	TGTGCCAGCAGCACCGGGACTAGAGTGGGCACCGGGGAGCTGTTTTTT	CASSTGTRVGTGELFF
TRBV4-1	.	TRBJ1-1	.	TGCGCCAGCAGCACCCTAATGGGGAACACTGAAGCTTTCTTT	CASSTLMGNTEAFF
TRBV12-3/TRBV12-4	many	TRBJ2-1	TRBD1	TGTGCCAGCAGGGCTGACAGGGTTCTCTACAATGAGCAGTTCTTC	CASRADRVLYNEQFF
TRBV15	many	TRBJ1-6	.	TGTGCCACCAGCAGTAGCAGGGCAGGTTCACCCCTCCACTTT	CATSSSRAGSPLHF
TRBV20-1	many	TRBJ1-2	.	TGCAGTGCTAGAAAGCGGGTTGGCTACACCTTC	CSARKRVGYTF
TRBV5-8	many	TRBJ2-1	TRBD1	TGTGCCAGCAGTTATCCCAGACAGGGGATAGATGAGCAGTTCTTC	CASSYPRQGIDEQFF
TRBV6-4	many	TRBJ2-1	TRBD1	TGTGCCAGCAGTGACTCAGACAGGGGAAGTGAGCAGTTCTTC	CASSDSDRGSEQFF
TRBV5-6	many	TRBJ1-2	.	TGTGCCAGCAGCTTAATATCCGGGTTCGGCGGCTACACCTTC	CASSLISGFGGYTF
TRBV2	many	TRBJ2-1	.	TGTGCCAGCAGTGAACTTGCTAGCAGCAATGAGCAGTTCTTC	CASSELASSNEQFF
TRBV18	.	TRBJ2-3	TRBD2	TGTGCCAGCTCACCGGGGACTAGCGGGATCACAGATACGCAGTATTTT	CASSPGTSGITDTQYF
TRBV9	many	TRBJ1-2	.	TGTGCCAGCAGCGTAGGAAATAGGGTGGGGCCCGCAGGCTACACCTTC	CASSVGNRVGPAGYTF
TRBV3-1	many	TRBJ2-7	.	TGTGCCAGCAGCCATTACAACAGGGCTGCCTACGAGCAGTACTTC	CASSHYNRAAYEQYF
TRBV6-5	many	TRBJ1-2	.	TGTGCCAGCAGTTACGGGGGATTCAGCTATGGCTACACCTTC	CASSYGGFSYGYTF
TRBV12-3/TRBV12-4	.	TRBJ2-5	TRBD1	TGTGCCAGCAGAGCCGACAGGGTAGAGACCCAGTACTTC	CASRADRVETQYF
TRBV9	few	TRBJ2-1	.	TGTGCCAGCAGCGAATTGATGTGGGGGGCGCTGAACAATGAGCAGTTCTTC	CASSELMWGALNNEQFF
TRBV7-3	many	TRBJ2-2	.	TGTGCCAGCAGCCCGTCTCATGGGGCCGGGGAGCTGTTTTTT	CASSPSHGAGELFF
TRBV4-1	many	TRBJ2-1	.	TGCGCCAGCAGCCAGAAGGCAGGACATCCTAACAATGAGCAGTTCTTC	CASSQKAGHPNNEQFF
TRBV9	.	TRBJ2-1	.	TGTGCCAGCAGCGCAGCTAGGGCGGTGGATGAGCAGTCCTTC	CASSAARAVDEQSF
TRBV29-1	many	TRBJ2-7	TRBD2	TGCAGCGTCGGCGCGGGGGGGAACCTCTACGAGCAGTACTTC	CSVGAGGNLYEQYF
TRBV6-1	many	TRBJ1-2	.	TGTGCCACCACGGTAGGGGTTCGAAACTATGGCTACACCTTC	CATTVGVRNYGYTF
TRBV19	many	TRBJ1-5	TRBD1	TGTGCCAGTAGCCTGACAGGGGTTAGCAATCAGCCCCAGCATTTT	CASSLTGVSNQPQHF
TRBV6-1	.	TRBJ1-1	.	TGTGCCAGCAGTGAAGCGCCCGGAAACACTGAAGCTTTCTTT	CASSEAPGNTEAFF
TRBV27	.	TRBJ1-4	.	TGTGCCAGCAGTTTATCGCGGCCATCGGGTGAAAAACTGTTTTTT	CASSLSRPSGEKLFF
TRBV14	many	TRBJ1-2	.	TGTGCCAGCAGCCGAGACGACAGATTGCGACATATCTATGGCTACACCTTC	CASSRDDRLRHIYGYTF
TRBV6-1	.	TRBJ2-5	.	TGTGCCAGCAGTGAGTTTATGGGAGAGACCCAGTACTTC	CASSEFMGETQYF
TRBV2	many	TRBJ1-2	.	TGTGCCAGCAGTGAAAGGGCCTATGGCTACACCTTC	CASSERAYGYTF
TRBV5-5	many	TRBJ2-1	TRBD1	TGTGCCAGCAGCTTGGGACAGGGCTCCTACAATGAGCAGTTCTTC	CASSLGQGSYNEQFF
TRBV18	.	TRBJ1-2	.	TGTGCCAGCTCACCACCGGCCAGTCTAAACTATGGCTACACCTTC	CASSPPASLNYGYTF
TRBV4-1	.	TRBJ2-1	.	TGCGCCAGCAGCCAAGATACCCCTATGGGGGGGGCAGCCAATGAGCAGTTCTTC	CASSQDTPMGGAANEQFF
TRBV10-3	.	TRBJ2-3	TRBD2	TGTGCCATCAGTGAGTTCGCGGGAGGCGTTCAGGACACGCAGTATTTT	CAISEFAGGVQDTQYF
TRBV19	many	TRBJ1-4	.	TGTGCCAGTAGTTCCCACCGGGACCGCAGTGAAAAACTGTTTTTT	CASSSHRDRSEKLFF
TRBV24-1	.	TRBJ2-7	.	TGTGCCACCAGTGAACGAGGGACAAGCTACGAGCAGTACTTC	CATSERGTSYEQYF
TRBV6-5	.	TRBJ1-6	TRBD1	TGTGCCAGCAGTTACTCAGGGGGCATAACACCCCTCCACTTT	CASSYSGGITPLHF
TRBV20-1	medium-sized	TRBJ1-6	.	TGCAGTGCCAACGAGGGGGGCCAGAATTCACCCCTCCACTTT	CSANEGGQNSPLHF
TRBV30	many	TRBJ2-7	.	TGTGCCTGGAGTGTAGGGGGGAGCTCCTACGAGCAGTACTTC	CAWSVGGSSYEQYF
TRBV10-3	many	TRBJ2-2	.	TGTGCCATCAGACAGAACACCGGGGAGCTGTTTTTT	CAIRQNTGELFF
TRBV7-2	many	TRBJ2-1	TRBD2	TGTGCCAGCAGCTTAGTGGAACTAGCGGGGATCAACAATGAGCAGTTCTTC	CASSLVELAGINNEQFF